This T cell receptor beta chain was sequenced for a study of vaccination and CD4 T cells after COVID-19. The Oncomine TCR Beta short-read assay sequenced DNA from cultured CD4+ T cells. TCRdb reanalysed the PCR reads using MiXCR and keeps one entry per CDR3 protein. Among fewer than 15,000 distinct CDR3 sequences, 40% to 50% were seen once, and the ten largest hold roughly 22%. The germline gives CDR1 LNHDA, CDR2 SQIVND (reference sequence). The ends lost 7 bases at V and 0 bases at J; junction bases unmatched: 9. The CDR3 is made up of 16 amino acids. To note about this clonotype: Its antigen is unknown.

Findings of the study overall: Median SARS-CoV-2-reactive clonotype numbers went from approximately 21 to 40; this increase was not significant.

Treatment indicated: roughly ten-day PBMC culture with coronavirus spike peptide pools or control peptides (ViraFEST assay). Specimen: CD4+ T cells from blood, cultured in vitro. This clonotype was obtained from a human donor who had recovered from COVID-19. The chain combines TRBV19 with TRBJ1-5, with TRBD1 matching 7 bases. The CDR3 nucleotides read TGTGCCAGTACTTTCCAGGGGGGCGATAGCAATCAGCCCCAGCATTTT. It is translated as CASTFQGGDSNQPQHF.